This record concerns one T cell receptor (beta chain) sequence. Its matching antigen is unknown. This specimen belongs to a study of radiation and T cells in renal cell carcinoma. Findings and limits, study-wide: No pretreatment tumor biopsies were available for baseline clonotypes.

The V gene lost 2 bases and the J gene lost 4 bases, with 13 bases spanning the gap. The V gene's germline CDR1 is MNHNS and CDR2 SASEGT. The CDR3 is 15 residues long. Assay: immunoSEQ multiplex PCR; the TCRdb copy retains only in-frame clones and omits some. The sample has roughly 92,000 clones, approximately 80% seen once. Regarding time point: blood 4 weeks post-SBRT, at nephrectomy. The treatment denotes: 15 Gy SBRT to primary tumor, nephrectomy 4 weeks later. Nephrectomy followed 15 Gy stereotactic body radiation by 4 weeks. The sequence derives from a man in his 60s with renal cell carcinoma. The chain carries TRBV6-1 and TRBJ2-3; D not certain. Specimen: blood, collected from a patient whose treatment included radiotherapy and nephrectomy. The CDR3 here is CASSEPRRGPDTQYF. DNA for the CDR3: TGTGCCAGCAGTGAACCTCGCAGAGGTCCAGATACGCAGTATTTT.